This T cell receptor beta chain appears in the sequencing data of a study of T cell changes during pregnancy in multiple sclerosis. Method: immunoSEQ multiplex PCR; TCRdb's copy keeps in-frame clones and lacks some. Seen here are more than 25,000 clones, about 92% observed once, and the top ten hold 4.8%. The germline gives CDR1 LNHNV, CDR2 YYDKDF (reference sequence). Trimming took off 8 bases at V and 2 bases at J, with 16 bases between the two ends. CDR3 length: 14 amino acids. Sequences were derived from peripheral blood, sampled in the first trimester of pregnancy. The receptor comes from a female donor in good health, enrolled as a control in a pregnancy study. V usage is TRBV15 and J usage is TRBJ2-7, with D perhaps matching TRBD2 (6 bases). The CDR3 DNA is TGTGCCACCTCGGAGGGGAGGAAGGCCTACGAGCAGTACTTC. Translated, it gives CATSEGRKAYEQYF.